This TCR beta chain was identified in a study of identical twins. With respect to this clonotype: As yet, its antigen is unknown.

A universal primer site was created by template switching, with the cDNA bearing unique molecular identifiers. TCRdb reanalysed the 5' RACE reads using MiXCR and keeps one entry per CDR3 protein. Of about 900,000 distinct CDR3 sequences detected, more than 9% appear once; the ten largest clones hold about 1.5%. General study findings and limits: Cord blood beta clonotypes present at high abundance carried fewer insertions; no such pattern appeared in memory repertoires. There was an excess of low generation probability in the out-of-frame alpha sequences that twins shared. Models predicted too little out-of-frame TCR alpha sharing in monozygotic twins.

The CDR3 consists of 18 residues. The germline V gene has CDR1 PRHDT and CDR2 FYEKMQ (reference sequence). The J segment lost 1 base and the V segment lost 5 bases, leaving 9 bases of the junction unmatched. These sequences were also reported in another study, on yellow fever vaccine responses in identical twins.

The chain carries TRBV13 and TRBJ2-6, with 9 bases fitting TRBD1. The receptor comes from a young woman in good health. The sequenced material came from PBMCs. CDR3 amino acids: CASSIRDRVLSGANVLTF. The CDR3 nucleotides read TGTGCCAGCAGCATCCGGGACAGGGTACTATCTGGGGCCAACGTCCTGACTTTC.